This is a list of T cell receptor beta chains from one sample in a study of shared clonotypes between healthy human individuals. Using immunoSEQ multiplex PCR, the repertoire was profiled, and TCRdb retains in-frame clones only, with some absent. The data show hundreds of thousands of clones, around 95% seen once. The specimen was naive CD8+ T cells sorted from blood. The source is a woman aged 25 to 45 in good health. Both conserved end residues are part of each CDR3. The order of the fields is clone size, J gene, V gene, CDR3 protein. Only some rows state a clone size, as once, few, many or a class for expanded clones.

NA | TRBJ1-1 | TRBV10-1 | CASSPGTLNTEAFF
once | TRBJ2-7 | TRBV5-4 | CASSRAKDLADYEQYF
NA | TRBJ2-3 | TRBV28 | CASSLGMDTQYF
NA | TRBJ2-7 | TRBV28 | CASRLARTGGNEQYF
NA | TRBJ1-1 | TRBV5-1 | CASSLGRHSGMNTEAFF
NA | TRBJ1-3 | TRBV19 | CASTPHQGGGNTIYF
NA | TRBJ2-1 | TRBV18 | CASSPLAGGDNEQFF
NA | TRBJ2-4 | TRBV27 | CASSYQGGSYTKNIQYF
NA | TRBJ2-1 | TRBV15 | CATSRERATYNEQFF
NA | TRBJ2-3 | TRBV28 | CASSSLAGGPGDTQYF
NA | TRBJ1-3 | TRBV28 | CASSLTPGQGFGNTIYF
NA | TRBJ2-1 | TRBV2 | CASSYTRDHSYNEQFF
NA | TRBJ2-5 | TRBV6-5 | CASRDGQGPQETQYF
NA | TRBJ2-1 | TRBV23-1 | CASHEPSGSYNEQFF
once | TRBJ2-5 | TRBV30 | CAWTWGADWETQYF
NA | TRBJ2-1 | TRBV5-4 | CASSDPRGEQFF
NA | NA | TRBV19 | CASSMHISQVSYEQYF
NA | TRBJ2-1 | TRBV7-9 | CASRAGLALYNEQFF
NA | TRBJ1-5 | TRBV21-1 | CASSTGTACRGPQHF
NA | TRBJ1-5 | TRBV2 | CASLLGGNQPQHF
NA | TRBJ2-7 | TRBV11-2 | CASSLDPGGAYEQYF
NA | TRBJ2-1 | TRBV15 | CATSRSIAGGESYNEQFF
NA | TRBJ2-1 | TRBV19 | CASSILGRNEQFF
NA | TRBJ2-7 | TRBV10-2 | CASSDSSADYEQYF
NA | TRBJ2-7 | TRBV6-1 | CASSDLYEQYF
NA | NA | TRBV2 | CASSELRGASEQYF
NA | TRBJ2-7 | TRBV28 | CASRFDLTSGRHSYEQYF
once | TRBJ2-1 | TRBV9 | CASSVSGSNNEQFF
NA | TRBJ1-5 | TRBV27 | CASSLVGGQGPGTQHF
NA | TRBJ2-1 | TRBV28 | CASSPDGHGQFF
NA | TRBJ1-5 | TRBV28 | CASSWGSWPQHF
NA | TRBJ1-2 | TRBV19 | CASSMGPTHPGIGYGYTF
NA | TRBJ2-7 | TRBV27 | CASHPGIGTSSYEQYF
NA | TRBJ2-5 | TRBV27 | CASSFGTWETQYF
NA | TRBJ1-1 | TRBV21-1 | CASSKDGSMNTEAFF
once | TRBJ1-1 | TRBV9 | CASSAPRGVNTEAFF
NA | TRBJ2-6 | TRBV6-5 | CASSYRASGANVLTF
NA | TRBJ2-7 | TRBV5-5 | CASSVTSGGYEQYF
once | TRBJ1-1 | TRBV4-2 | CASSQEIGDRGYAFF
NA | TRBJ2-5 | TRBV30 | CAWSVGITGQETQYF
NA | TRBJ2-7 | TRBV27 | CASSKFGGQGADEQYF
NA | TRBJ2-2 | TRBV4-1 | CASSQVPLVVGTGELFF
NA | TRBJ2-7 | TRBV28 | CASRLILGISEQYF
once | TRBJ2-5 | TRBV7-8 | CASSRTDGASETQYF
once | TRBJ2-7 | TRBV7-2 | CASSPRNRAGEQYF
NA | TRBJ2-2 | TRBV27 | CASSVRGLNTGELFF
NA | TRBJ2-7 | TRBV6-1 | CASSEAVSYEQYF
NA | TRBJ2-3 | TRBV27 | CASSGHLARTDTQYF